Listed here are 5 T cell receptor beta chains from one sample, sequenced in a study of blood T cell repertoires in COVID-19. The table came from immunoSEQ multiplex PCR; TCRdb's copy has only in-frame clones and leaves some out. Of some 300,000 clones listed, almost 90% are singletons. Sequencing used peripheral blood. These receptors all come from a woman in her forties with COVID-19, enrolled during active disease.

This chain links TRBV3-1 (or the pseudogene TRBV3-2) with TRBJ1-4; TRBD1 is a possible D gene (5 bases). V gave up 5 bases and J gave up 7 bases, with 14 bases separating them. The germline V gene encodes CDR1 LGHDT and CDR2 YNNKEL (reference sequence). The CDR3 sequence is 14 residues long. The CDR3 reads CASSLQANSEKLFF. The CDR3 DNA sequence: TGTGCCAGCAGCTTACAGGCAAACAGTGAAAAACTGTTTTTT.

This clone has a single count. V is TRBV6-5 and J is TRBJ1-1; 11 bases fit TRBD1. V was clipped by 0 bases and J by 6 bases; unmatched bases: 6. The CDR3 consists of 16 residues. CDR1 MNHEY and CDR2 SVGAGI come from the germline V gene. DNA for the CDR3: TGTGCCAGCAGTTACTCGATGGGACAGGGGGTCTCTGAAGCTTTCTTT. Translating it yields CASSYSMGQGVSEAFF.

The chain uses TRBV19 and TRBJ1-5; 7 nucleotides match TRBD1. This CDR3 region has 15 residues. After removal of 5 bases from V and 0 bases from J, the junction contained 4 bases not matched to a gene. The germline CDR1 and CDR2 sequences are LNHDA and SQIVND (reference sequence). CDR3 coding DNA: TGTGCCAGTAGTCACAGGGGTTATAGCAATCAGCCCCAGCATTTT. Translating it yields CASSHRGYSNQPQHF.

The chain joins TRBV5-1 to TRBJ1-2, with D perhaps matching TRBD1 (5 bases). This CDR3 has 14 residues. V gave up 3 bases and J gave up 2 bases, with 11 bases separating them. Germline V lookup: CDR1 SGHRS, CDR2 YFSETQ. The CDR3 spells CASSSIRGNYGYTF. In DNA form, the CDR3 reads TGCGCCAGCAGCTCTATACGGGGGAACTATGGCTACACCTTC.

The gene calls are TRBV5-1 and TRBJ2-1; TRBD2 aligns across 12 bases. The V gene end was trimmed by 4 bases and the J gene end by 3 bases; junction bases not matched to a gene: 5. This CDR3 has 16 amino acids. From germline, CDR1 is SGHRS and CDR2 YFSETQ. Here the CDR3 DNA reads TGCGCCAGCAGCCAGACTAGCGGGGGAGTCTACAATGAGCAGTTCTTC. This gives the protein CASSQTSGGVYNEQFF.